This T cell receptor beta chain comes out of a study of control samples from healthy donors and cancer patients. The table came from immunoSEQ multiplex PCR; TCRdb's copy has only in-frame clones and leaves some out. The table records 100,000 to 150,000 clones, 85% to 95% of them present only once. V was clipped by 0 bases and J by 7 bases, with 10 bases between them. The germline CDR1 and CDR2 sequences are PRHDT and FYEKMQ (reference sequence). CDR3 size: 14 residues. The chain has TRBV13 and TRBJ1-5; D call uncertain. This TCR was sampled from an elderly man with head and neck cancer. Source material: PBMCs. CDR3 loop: CASSLGKAKQPQHF. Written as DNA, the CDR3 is TGTGCCAGCAGCTTAGGCAAGGCGAAGCAGCCCCAGCATTTT.